Sequencing of this T cell receptor beta chain was carried out in a study of T-cell memory formation after mild COVID-19. Study-wide results and caveats: Clones shrinking between day 15 and 85 showed a balanced CD4/CD8 split, and those that grew later tilted toward CD4+. A subset of responding clones appeared in pre-infection memory, suggesting cross-reactive memory joined.

Worth noting for this clonotype: Its antigen is still unknown.

V dropped 3 bases and J dropped 0 bases, with 7 bases sitting between them. Looked up from germline, CDR1 is LGHNA and CDR2 is YNFKEQ. The CDR3 totals 14 residues. Via MiXCR, TCRdb re-called the 5' RACE reads, giving one row per CDR3 protein. Among around 55,000 distinct CDR3 sequences, 8% to 10% were seen once, and the ten largest hold 0.9% to 1.5%. This chain joins TRBV4-2 and TRBJ2-3; tentatively, D is TRBD1 (5 bases). The specimen sequenced was PBMCs or a T cell subset sorted from them (not recorded which). The clonotype originates from a young man who had mild COVID-19 (a few samples of this study predate the infection). Cell type and time point are not known. CDR3 sequence: CASSQGQSTDTQYF. The CDR3 DNA sequence: TGTGCCAGCAGCCAGGGGCAGAGCACAGATACGCAGTATTTT.